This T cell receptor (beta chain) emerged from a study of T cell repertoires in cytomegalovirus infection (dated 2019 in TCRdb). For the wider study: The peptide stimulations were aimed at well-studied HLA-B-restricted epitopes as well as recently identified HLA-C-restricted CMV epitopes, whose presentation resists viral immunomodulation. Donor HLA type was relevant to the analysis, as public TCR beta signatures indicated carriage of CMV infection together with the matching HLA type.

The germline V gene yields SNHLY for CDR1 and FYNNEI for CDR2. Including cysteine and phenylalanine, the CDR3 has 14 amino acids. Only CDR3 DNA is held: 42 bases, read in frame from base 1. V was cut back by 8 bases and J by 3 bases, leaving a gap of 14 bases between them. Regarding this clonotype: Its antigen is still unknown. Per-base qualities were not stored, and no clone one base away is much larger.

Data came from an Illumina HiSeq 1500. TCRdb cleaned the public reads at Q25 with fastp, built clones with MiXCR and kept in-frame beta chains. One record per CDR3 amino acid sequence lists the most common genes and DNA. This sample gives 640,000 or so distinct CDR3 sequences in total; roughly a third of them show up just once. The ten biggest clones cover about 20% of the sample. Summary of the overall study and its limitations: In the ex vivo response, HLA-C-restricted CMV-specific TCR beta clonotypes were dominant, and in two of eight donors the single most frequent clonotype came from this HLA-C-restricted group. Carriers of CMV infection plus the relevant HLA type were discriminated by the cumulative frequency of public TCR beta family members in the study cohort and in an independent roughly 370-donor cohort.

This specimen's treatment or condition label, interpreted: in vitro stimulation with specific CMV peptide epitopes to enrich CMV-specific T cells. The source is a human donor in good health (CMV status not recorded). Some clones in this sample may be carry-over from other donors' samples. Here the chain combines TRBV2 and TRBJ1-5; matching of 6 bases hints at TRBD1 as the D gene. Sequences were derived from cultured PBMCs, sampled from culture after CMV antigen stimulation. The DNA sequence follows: TGTGCCAGCGCGGGGGGGCTTATCAATCAGCCCCAGCATTTT. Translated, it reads CASAGGLINQPQHF.